This T cell receptor beta chain was identified in a study of T cells after yellow fever vaccination. TCRdb used MiXCR to reprocess the 5' RACE reads, holding one entry per CDR3 protein. This table holds about 74,000 distinct CDR3 sequences, around 6.9% found once. V gave up 3 bases and J gave up 5 bases, with 10 bases separating them. This CDR3 is 13 amino acids long. Germline CDR1 and CDR2: ENHRY and SYGVKD. Study-level findings and limits: Contamination by abundant bulk-population clonotypes could be present in FACS-sorted repertoires. Post-booster repertoires again held most primary-vaccination clones (roughly 96% CD4, 80% to 90% CD8).

This clonotype was observed a few times. Its specificity is not known. This material consisted of CD8+ T cells sorted from PBMCs, taken 5 to 6 days after the first yellow fever vaccination. The chain combines TRBV10-3 with TRBJ2-5, with D perhaps assigned TRBD1 or TRBD2 (5 bases each). This TCR was sampled from a man aged 18 to 29 who received the YFV17D yellow fever vaccine. Here the CDR3 DNA reads TGTGCCATCAGTGATGTGGGGGAGGAGACCCAGTACTTC. Amino acids: CAISDVGEETQYF.